This entry features one T cell receptor beta chain sequence. Its matching antigen is unknown. Within the ViraFEST assay, antigen-specific CD4+ T cells underwent expansion with viral peptide pools prior to sequencing. Researchers isolated CD4+ T cells once approximately eleven days of culture had elapsed. Testing of the vaccine recipients showed negative nucleocapsid antibodies and no prior SARS-CoV-2 infection. Assay used: immunoSEQ multiplex PCR; TCRdb lists only in-frame clones, some missing. The sample holds tens of thousands of clones; roughly 76% are singletons and the top ten take less than 4%. The data derive from a study of vaccination effects on CD4 cells after COVID-19. Overall study context: All study participants received two doses of BNT162b2 or mRNA-1273 vaccine. Notes on the study in general: At late timepoints after vaccination, vaccine- and infection-induced clones shrank markedly. Common cold coronavirus cross-reactivity was shown by only 1 of 255 vaccine-induced clones in healthy vaccinees.

With 4 bases removed from V and 4 bases from J, the gap between germline ends came to 2 bases. The CDR3 sequence is 11 residues long. This chain connects TRBV12-3 or TRBV12-4 to TRBJ2-1; no clear D. This specimen consisted of CD4+ T cells from PBMCs cultured with HCoV-OC43 spike peptides, obtained before COVID-19 vaccination. Sample subset: HCoV-OC43 spike overlapping peptide pool stimulation. This TCR was recovered from a human donor who received a COVID-19 vaccine. The CDR3 nucleotides are TGTGCCAGCAGTTCGTACAATGAGCAGTTCTTC. Protein: CASSSYNEQFF.